This entry concerns a single T cell receptor (beta chain). Prior autoimmune disease or systemic immunosuppression barred patients. The data stem from a study of OX40 agonist ivuxolimab in advanced cancers. The table came from immunoSEQ multiplex PCR; TCRdb's copy has only in-frame clones and leaves some out. The sample includes about 62,000 clones, 84% of them seen just once. V lost 4 bases and J lost 0; bases outside the gene matches: 6. This CDR3 has 16 amino acids. Germline V gives CDR1 SEHNR, CDR2 FQNEAQ (reference sequence). This receptor was taken from an adult with an advanced solid tumor such as melanoma, head and neck, liver or kidney cancer. Sequencing was performed on CD4+ or CD8+ T cells sorted from blood, taken in a trial of the OX40 agonist ivuxolimab. The chain employs TRBV7-9 and TRBJ1-1, with 9 positions matching TRBD1. The CDR3 sequence: CASSSRTGVMNTEAFF. The DNA for the CDR3 is TGTGCCAGCAGCTCCCGGACAGGGGTCATGAACACTGAAGCTTTCTTT.